This T cell receptor beta chain is drawn from a study of OX40 agonist ivuxolimab in advanced cancers. TCRdb keeps only in-frame clones here, not all; method: immunoSEQ multiplex PCR. Of over 100,000 clones listed, approximately 90% are singletons. Germline V gene lookup returns CDR1 SGHRS and CDR2 YFSETQ. The CDR3 has 15 amino acids. With 4 bases clipped from V and 2 bases from J, the junction kept 5 bases outside the gene matches. This clone was seen just once. Sequences were derived from CD4+ or CD8+ T cells sorted from blood, sampled in a trial of the OX40 agonist ivuxolimab. This chain joins TRBV5-1 and TRBJ2-3; 9 nucleotides match TRBD1. This TCR derives from an adult with an advanced solid tumor such as melanoma, head and neck, liver or kidney cancer. CDR3 protein: CASSATGGFTDTQYF. The CDR3 bases are TGCGCCAGCAGCGCGACAGGGGGTTTCACAGATACGCAGTATTTT.